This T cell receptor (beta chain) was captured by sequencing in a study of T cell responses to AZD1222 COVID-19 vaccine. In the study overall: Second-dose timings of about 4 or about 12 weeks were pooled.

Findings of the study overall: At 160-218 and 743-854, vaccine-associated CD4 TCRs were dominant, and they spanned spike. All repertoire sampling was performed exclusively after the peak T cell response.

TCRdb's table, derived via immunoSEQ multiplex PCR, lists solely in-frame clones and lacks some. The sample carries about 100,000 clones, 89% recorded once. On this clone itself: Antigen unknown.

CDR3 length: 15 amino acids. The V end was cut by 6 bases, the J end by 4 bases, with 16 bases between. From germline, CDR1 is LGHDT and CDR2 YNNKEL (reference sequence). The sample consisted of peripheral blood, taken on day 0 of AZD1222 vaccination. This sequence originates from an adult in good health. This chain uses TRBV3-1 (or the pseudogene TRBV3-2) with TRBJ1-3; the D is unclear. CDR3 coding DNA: TGTGCCAGCAGTCGACGAGTTAGTCCAGGAAACACCATATATTTT. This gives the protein CASSRRVSPGNTIYF.